A single sample is the source of the 14 T cell receptor beta chains below, sequenced in a study of control samples from healthy donors and cancer patients. Sequencing was performed with immunoSEQ multiplex PCR; in TCRdb, only in-frame clones are kept and a portion is missing. The table includes 90,000 to 100,000 clones, over 60% detected once. The sequencing input was blood. The receptors stem from a woman in her twenties or thirties in good health.

This clone showed up just once. V is TRBV7-2 and J is TRBJ1-1; no firm D call. V gave up 2 bases and J gave up 1 base, with 5 bases separating them. The CDR3 runs to 13 residues. Germline values: CDR1 SGHTA, CDR2 FQGNSA. CDR3 sequence: CASSLTGNTEAFF. Written as DNA, the CDR3 is TGTGCCAGCAGCTTAACGGGGAACACTGAAGCTTTCTTT.

The gene calls are TRBV19 and TRBJ2-7; TRBD2 matches 7 bases. Germline CDR1 reads LNHDA; CDR2 reads SQIVND (reference sequence). V dropped 9 bases and J dropped 2; count of bases not matched to a gene: 7. The CDR3 extends over 13 amino acids. In DNA, the CDR3 is TGTGCCAGCTCGGCGGGGGAACCCTACGAGCAGTACTTC. It specifies CASSAGEPYEQYF. Full variable domain (outside the CDR3, taken from reference TRBV19 and TRBJ2-7): DGGITQSPKYLFRKEGQNVTLSCEQNLNHDAMYWYRQDPGQGLRLIYYSQIVNDFQKGDIAEGYSVSREKKESFPLTVTSAQKNPTAFYLCASSAGEPYEQYFGPGTRLTVT.

This sequence joins TRBV7-8 and TRBJ2-3; 10 positions agree with TRBD2. The V gene end was trimmed by 1 base and the J gene end by 4 bases; junction bases not matched to a gene: 5. This CDR3 is built from 16 residues. Germline CDR1 reads SGHVS; CDR2 reads FQNEAQ. The CDR3 DNA reads as TGTGCCAGCAGCTTAGTAGCGGGGGGTTTTGCAGATACGCAGTATTTT. As protein: CASSLVAGGFADTQYF.

This clone was detected only once. The rearrangement uses TRBV2 and TRBJ1-4; 10 positions match TRBD1. Germline CDR1 SNHLY, CDR2 FYNNEI. Germline trimming cut 6 bases from V and 0 bases from J; bases unmatched to any gene: 4. The CDR3 loop spans 16 amino acids. In DNA, the CDR3 is TGTGCCAGCAGGGACAGGGGGATTACAACTAATGAAAAACTGTTTTTT. It translates to CASRDRGITTNEKLFF.

This chain links TRBV7-8 with TRBJ1-6; tentative D call: TRBD1 (5 bases). Trimming removed 0 bases from V and 10 bases from J, with 13 bases in between. This CDR3 region has 15 residues. Germline values: CDR1 SGHVS, CDR2 FQNEAQ. The CDR3 region is CASSLAGGGSSPLHF. Written as DNA, the CDR3 is TGTGCCAGCAGCTTAGCGGGCGGGGGATCGTCACCCCTCCACTTT.

V usage is TRBV12-3 or TRBV12-4 and J usage is TRBJ1-4, with a possible D match to TRBD1 (6 bases). This CDR3 is 13 amino acids long. Trimming took off 4 bases at V and 7 bases at J, with 10 bases between the two ends. CDR3 nucleotides: TGTGCCAGCAGTTCCTCAGGGGTTGAAAAACTGTTTTTT. This sequence encodes CASSSSGVEKLFF.

This chain links TRBV10-3 with TRBJ2-2, with 7 bases lining up with TRBD1. Per germline, CDR1 ENHRY and CDR2 SYGVKD. CDR3 size: 17 residues. J lost 2 bases, V lost 5 bases, and 11 bases had no gene match. CDR3: CAISIVNRGPNTGELFF. The CDR3 nucleotides read TGTGCCATCAGTATCGTAAACAGGGGCCCCAACACCGGGGAGCTGTTTTTT.

The chain recombines TRBV4-3 with TRBJ2-1; D is possibly TRBD2 (6 bases). This CDR3 contains 16 residues. Germline V gene data show CDR1 as LGHNA and CDR2 as YSLEER. Trimming left V 0 bases short and J 6 bases short, with 15 bases between. The CDR3 loop is CASSQDSRQGGNEQFF. The DNA for the CDR3 is TGCGCCAGCAGCCAAGATAGTAGGCAGGGAGGCAATGAGCAGTTCTTC.

This clone showed up just a few times. The rearrangement links TRBV6-6 to TRBJ1-2; possible D gene TRBD1, 5 bases. The germline CDR1 and CDR2 sequences are MNHNY and SVGAGI (reference sequence). This CDR3 spans 13 amino acids. Between the trimmed V and J ends, which lost 8 bases and 2 bases, there was a span of 12 bases. This CDR3 is CASATGDNYGYTF. In DNA form, the CDR3 reads TGTGCCAGCGCAACCGGGGACAACTATGGCTACACCTTC.

V and J are TRBV19 and TRBJ2-1; no definite D call. Germline V gives CDR1 LNHDA, CDR2 SQIVND (reference sequence). V dropped 2 bases and J dropped 10 bases, with 6 bases sitting between them. The CDR3 covers 11 residues. CDR3 sequence: CASSISGEQFF. CDR3 coding DNA: TGTGCCAGTAGTATATCTGGGGAGCAGTTCTTC.

This rearrangement joins TRBV9 to TRBJ2-5, with TRBD2 matching 13 bases. The germline V gene encodes CDR1 SGDLS and CDR2 YYNGEE. This CDR3 has 16 residues. The J segment lost 4 bases and the V segment lost 2 bases, leaving 5 bases of the junction unmatched. CDR3 sequence reads: CASSVRTSGGRETQYF. The CDR3 DNA reads TGTGCCAGCAGCGTCCGGACTAGCGGGGGTAGAGAGACCCAGTACTTC.

The chain links TRBV19 to TRBJ2-3; the D gene is possibly TRBD1 (6 bases). The CDR3 is 15 amino acids. Germline V gives CDR1 LNHDA, CDR2 SQIVND (reference sequence). Deletions cut 7 bases from V and 7 bases from J, with 21 bases between. Written as DNA, the CDR3 is TGTGCCAGTACCCCGGGCAGGGGTATTTCCAATACGCAGTATTTT. It encodes CASTPGRGISNTQYF. Supplemented by reference TRBV19 and TRBJ2-3, the full variable domain reads DGGITQSPKYLFRKEGQNVTLSCEQNLNHDAMYWYRQDPGQGLRLIYYSQIVNDFQKGDIAEGYSVSREKKESFPLTVTSAQKNPTAFYLCASTPGRGISNTQYFGPGTRLTVL.

The chain has TRBV11-2 and TRBJ1-1; D possibly corresponds to TRBD1 (6 bases). V was cut by 5 bases and J by 1 base, with 17 bases left in between. The CDR3 consists of 16 residues. Germline V gives CDR1 SGHAT, CDR2 FQNNGV. The CDR3 coding sequence is TGTGCCAGCAGCGGAAGGGGGAACGCGAAGAACACTGAAGCTTTCTTT. Its protein product is CASSGRGNAKNTEAFF.

This clone was picked up a small number of times. The gene calls are TRBV11-2 and TRBJ1-1; no reliable D call. Germline values: CDR1 SGHAT, CDR2 FQNNGV. CDR3 length equals 12 residues. Trimming stripped 6 bases from V and 6 bases from J, with 11 bases between. The CDR3 coding sequence is TGTGCCAGCAGACAAACAACATCTGAAGCTTTCTTT. Amino acids: CASRQTTSEAFF.